Following are 30 T cell receptor beta chains from one sample sequenced in a study of post-analysis software for immune sequencing data. Study-level results: In patients, about 5 TRBV segments were more frequent than in controls, with TRBV5-6, TRBV5-1 and TRBV20-1 among them.

Prepared libraries of TCR beta cDNA carried unique molecular identifiers. TCRdb passed the PCR reads through MiXCR, listing each CDR3 protein once. The data hold about 770,000 distinct CDR3 sequences, with around 45% observed a single time. Their recognized antigens are unknown. The source material was blood. These TCRs come from a girl between 5 and 17 years old with multiple sclerosis.

The rearrangement uses TRBV20-1 and TRBJ1-2; D unresolved. Trimming removed 7 bases at V and 2 bases at J, with 8 bases between. CDR1 DFQATT and CDR2 SNEGSKA come from the germline V gene (reference sequence). The CDR3 length is 11 residues. The CDR3 DNA reads as TGCAGTGGGCTAGGGAACTATGGCTACACCTTC. It codes for CSGLGNYGYTF.

This clonotype was detected a few times. This chain links TRBV7-4 with TRBJ2-1; 12 positions match TRBD2. The CDR3 extends over 21 amino acids. Germline V CDR1 and CDR2: SGHVT, SQSDAQ. The trim removed 5 bases at V and 3 bases at J, leaving 20 bases unmatched. CDR3 nucleotide sequence: TGTGCCAGCAGCCGCCTAGGGGGCCTTCGACTAGCGGGAGAGAACTACAATGAGCAGTTCTTC. This sequence encodes CASSRLGGLRLAGENYNEQFF.

This clonotype has at least ten counts. A read error may account for a junction end that differs from germline. The V and J genes are TRBV5-1 and TRBJ2-6; D unclear. CDR1 and CDR2 (germline): SGHRS, YFSETQ. The CDR3 totals 14 residues. CDR3 in DNA: TGTGCCAGCAGCTTAGGATCTGGGGCCAACGTCCTGACTTTC. This codes for CASSLGSGANVLTF.

The chain couples TRBV2 to TRBJ2-7, with a tentative D call TRBD2 (6 bases). The CDR3 is 14 residues long. CDR1 and CDR2 (germline): SNHLY, FYNNEI. The V end was cut by 5 bases, the J end by 0 bases, with 11 bases between. The DNA for the CDR3 is TGTGCCAGCAGTCACGGAGGGACCTCCTACGAGCAGTACTTC. This codes for CASSHGGTSYEQYF.

CDR3 sequence reads: CASSFLATDTQYF. Here the CDR3 DNA reads TGTGCCAGCAGCTTCCTTGCGACAGATACGCAGTATTTT. The chain links TRBV7-2 to TRBJ2-3; D gene unclear. The V and J ends lost 3 bases and 3 bases respectively, with 7 bases between them. The germline V gene has CDR1 SGHTA and CDR2 FQGNSA. This CDR3 has 13 residues.

This clonotype appeared a few times. The J gene is TRBJ2-7, the V gene TRBV28, with unresolved D. The CDR3 has 15 residues. Trimming cost V 8 bases and J 1 base, with 18 bases left between them. Germline CDR1 and CDR2: MDHEN and SYDVKM. This CDR3 is CASHIPPLPSYEQYF. The CDR3 bases are TGTGCCAGCCACATCCCTCCCCTCCCTTCCTACGAGCAGTACTTC. Variable domain in full (rest from reference TRBV28 and TRBJ2-7): DVKVTQSSRYLVKRTGEKVFLECVQDMDHENMFWYRQDPGLGLRLIYFSYDVKMKEKGDIPEGYSVSREKKERFSLILESASTNQTSMYLCASHIPPLPSYEQYFGPGTRLTVT.

The table lists this clonotype with a few counts. The rearrangement uses TRBV7-2 and TRBJ1-5; D gene unclear. The CDR3 is made up of 12 amino acids. V lost 5 bases and J 7 bases, leaving 9 bases between the germline ends. Germline V gene data show CDR1 as SGHTA and CDR2 as FQGNSA. The CDR3 DNA reads as TGTGCCAGCAGCCCCCGGCTCCAGCCCCAGCATTTT. Protein sequence: CASSPRLQPQHF. Full variable domain (outside the CDR3, taken from reference TRBV7-2 and TRBJ1-5): GAGVSQSPSNKVTEKGKDVELRCDPISGHTALYWYRQSLGQGLEFLIYFQGNSAPDKSGLPSDRFSAERTGGSVSTLTIQRTQQEDSAVYLCASSPRLQPQHFGDGTRLSIL.

In this sample, this clonotype turned up many times. The rearrangement uses TRBV12-3 or TRBV12-4 and TRBJ2-6; 8 bases align to TRBD1. The CDR3 covers 13 residues. With 3 bases clipped from V and 11 bases from J, the junction kept 3 bases outside the gene matches. The CDR3 sequence is CASSFATGDVLTF. Here the CDR3 DNA reads TGTGCCAGCAGTTTTGCGACAGGGGACGTCCTGACTTTC.

The rearrangement uses TRBV7-9 and TRBJ2-3, with D unclear. The V gene's germline CDR1 is SEHNR and CDR2 FQNEAQ (reference sequence). The CDR3 contains 12 residues. Trimming took off 5 bases at V and 10 bases at J, with 13 bases between the two ends. The CDR3, as DNA: TGTGCCAGCAGCCCAGCTGAGAGGTCGCAGTATTTT. It encodes CASSPAERSQYF.

The CDR3 bases are TGCAGTGCTAGAGGGGGACAGGGCAGAGAGCAGTACTTC. This codes for CSARGGQGREQYF. The chain has TRBV20-1 and TRBJ2-5, with 9 bases aligning to TRBD1. V was pared by 1 base and J by 11 bases, with 8 bases of the junction left unmatched. The CDR3 covers 13 residues. CDR1 is DFQATT and CDR2 is SNEGSKA in the germline V gene (reference sequence).

The chain has TRBV7-3 and TRBJ2-1; 9 bases map to TRBD2. This CDR3 comprises 15 residues. Trimming removed 4 bases from V and 5 bases from J; junction bases left unmatched: 6. The germline V gene encodes CDR1 SGHTA and CDR2 FQGTGA. DNA of the CDR3: TGTGCCAGCAGCTCTAGCGGGGTCATCCACAATGAGCAGTTCTTC. Translating it yields CASSSSGVIHNEQFF.

The sample holds a few counts of this clonotype. This sequence joins TRBV28 and TRBJ2-3; D not certain. V lost 3 bases and J 2 bases, leaving 12 bases between the germline ends. The CDR3 has 15 residues. Germline assignment: CDR1 MDHEN and CDR2 SYDVKM. The CDR3 loop reads CASSLRGESTDTQYF. In DNA, the CDR3 is TGTGCCAGCAGTTTGCGCGGAGAATCCACAGATACGCAGTATTTT.

The V and J genes are TRBV5-1 and TRBJ2-6, with D tentatively TRBD1 or TRBD2 (6 bases each). The CDR3 sequence is 16 residues long. Germline CDR1 SGHRS, CDR2 YFSETQ. The V end lost 7 bases, the J end lost 2 bases, and 16 bases lay between the germline ends. For the CDR3, the DNA is TGCGCCAGCGCCAAGGTGGGGGGCGCTGGGGCCAACGTCCTGACTTTC. It encodes CASAKVGGAGANVLTF. Based on the CDR3 plus reference TRBV5-1 and TRBJ2-6, the full variable domain is KAGVTQTPRYLIKTRGQQVTLSCSPISGHRSVSWYQQTPGQGLQFLFEYFSETQRNKGNFPGRFSGRQFSNSRSEMNVSTLELGDSALYLCASAKVGGAGANVLTFGAGSRLTVL.

This sequence joins TRBV7-9 and TRBJ1-6, with 7 bases that match TRBD1. In germline, CDR1 is SEHNR, CDR2 FQNEAQ (reference sequence). The CDR3 contains 14 residues. The junction had 8 bases not matched to a gene; V was cut back by 8 bases and J by 7 bases. In DNA form, the CDR3 reads TGTGCCAGCGGTCCGGGACAGCTAAATTCACCCCTCCACTTT. Protein: CASGPGQLNSPLHF.

The V call is TRBV7-8, the J call TRBJ2-5, with a weak D call TRBD1 (6 bases). Trimming took 0 bases from V and 3 from J, leaving 20 bases between them. The CDR3 extends over 18 amino acids. Per germline, CDR1 SGHVS and CDR2 FQNEAQ. The CDR3 region has the DNA TGTGCCAGCAGCTTAGCGCGTGTGGCAGACCAGGGGAAAGAGACCCAGTACTTC. It codes for CASSLARVADQGKETQYF.

This chain links TRBV7-8 with TRBJ2-1; the match to TRBD2 covers 12 bases. V trimming: 1 base; J trimming: 5 bases; junction bases outside the gene matches: 3. CDR1 and CDR2 (germline): SGHVS, FQNEAQ. The CDR3 contains 16 residues. The CDR3 DNA reads as TGTGCCAGCAGCTTAGGGGGACTAGCGGGCCACAATGAGCAGTTCTTC. This sequence encodes CASSLGGLAGHNEQFF.

Notes on this clonotype: A much larger clone lies one base from this, so it may be a read error. The chain employs TRBV12-3 or TRBV12-4 and TRBJ1-1; TRBD1 is a possible D gene (6 bases). CDR3 length: 12 amino acids. CDR3 protein: CAGSLWGGGAFF. CDR3 coding DNA: TGTGCCGGCAGTTTGTGGGGAGGGGGTGCTTTCTTT.

The chain employs TRBV7-9 and TRBJ2-7; TRBD1 matches 7 bases. Trimming took 2 bases from V and 5 from J; bases not matched to a gene: 9. The CDR3 spans 15 residues. Germline V gene data show CDR1 as SEHNR and CDR2 as FQNEAQ (reference sequence). CDR3 amino acids: CASSLHGQEVDEQYF. CDR3 in DNA: TGTGCCAGCAGCTTACATGGACAGGAGGTGGACGAGCAGTACTTC.

The J gene is TRBJ1-4, the V gene TRBV5-1; D not certain. From germline, CDR1 is SGHRS and CDR2 YFSETQ. Between the trimmed V and J ends, which lost 3 bases and 6 bases, there was a span of 15 bases. The CDR3 consists of 15 residues. In nucleotides, the CDR3 is TGCGCCAGCAGCTCGGCCGACGGTGCCCATGAAAAACTGTTTTTT. It codes for CASSSADGAHEKLFF. The full variable domain, completed using reference TRBV5-1 and TRBJ1-4, is KAGVTQTPRYLIKTRGQQVTLSCSPISGHRSVSWYQQTPGQGLQFLFEYFSETQRNKGNFPGRFSGRQFSNSRSEMNVSTLELGDSALYLCASSSADGAHEKLFFGSGTQLSVL.

DNA for the CDR3: TGTGCCAGTACCGGGACAGGACCCCAAGAGACCCAGTACTTC. Amino acids: CASTGTGPQETQYF. The chain couples TRBV28 to TRBJ2-5, with 8 positions matching TRBD1. The CDR3 contains 14 residues. Germline assignment: CDR1 MDHEN and CDR2 SYDVKM. Trimming removed 9 bases from V and 1 base from J; junction bases left unmatched: 7.

This clonotype has more than one count but fewer than ten. This sequence joins TRBV20-1 and TRBJ2-3, with 10 bases aligning to TRBD2. The CDR3 is 14 amino acids. Germline-derived CDR1 and CDR2 are DFQATT and SNEGSKA (reference sequence). The V and J ends lost 5 bases and 2 bases, in that order; junction bases with no gene match: 4. In nucleotides, the CDR3 is TGCAGTGCTTTAGCGGGAGGAAACACAGATACGCAGTATTTT. Translated, it gives CSALAGGNTDTQYF.

The chain uses TRBV19 and TRBJ1-1; D not certain. Between the trimmed V and J ends, which lost 0 bases and 1 base, there was a span of 15 bases. CDR3 length: 17 residues. From germline, CDR1 is LNHDA and CDR2 SQIVND (reference sequence). Written as DNA, the CDR3 is TGTGCCAGTAGTATAGATCTTGCCGGCTGGGGGAACACTGAAGCTTTCTTT. It codes for CASSIDLAGWGNTEAFF.

This clonotype has more than one count but fewer than ten. The chain joins TRBV20-1 to TRBJ2-7, with D unresolved. This CDR3 is 15 amino acids long. With 2 bases removed from V and 3 bases from J, the gap between germline ends came to 17 bases. From germline, CDR1 is DFQATT and CDR2 SNEGSKA (reference sequence). The CDR3 nucleotides read TGCAGTGCTAGAATCGACGACGGGCCTGGCTACGAGCAGTACTTC. Translating it yields CSARIDDGPGYEQYF.

This clonotype was counted a few times. The gene calls are TRBV28 and TRBJ2-7; D gene unclear. Trimming removed 3 bases from V and 1 base from J, with 10 bases in between. Germline CDR1 and CDR2: MDHEN and SYDVKM. This CDR3 region has 14 residues. CDR3 nucleotide sequence: TGTGCCAGCAGTTTCTTAACACCATCCTACGAGCAGTACTTC. Amino acid sequence: CASSFLTPSYEQYF.

This chain joins TRBV6-2 or TRBV6-3 and TRBJ2-5; 8 bases are shared with TRBD1. The CDR3 is made up of 13 amino acids. Looked up from germline, CDR1 is MNHEY and CDR2 is SVGEGT. J gave up 11 bases and V 5 bases, and 10 bases lay outside the gene matches. The CDR3 loop reads CASSTYRGVEQYF. The CDR3 nucleotides are TGTGCCAGCAGTACATACAGGGGGGTGGAGCAGTACTTC.

The chain is built from TRBV5-6 and TRBJ2-7; tentative D call: TRBD2 (7 bases). The CDR3 runs 15 residues. Germline loops: CDR1 SGHDT, CDR2 YYEEEE. The V end lost 4 bases, the J end lost 3 bases, and 17 bases lay between the germline ends. This chain's CDR3 is CASSPGGWDLYEQYF. CDR3 nucleotides: TGTGCCAGCAGCCCGGGGGGCTGGGACCTCTACGAGCAGTACTTC.

The chain carries TRBV6-5 and TRBJ1-4; D perhaps matches TRBD1 (5 bases). V lost 6 bases to trimming and J lost 8 bases, with 13 bases between them. Per the germline V gene, CDR1 is MNHEY and CDR2 is SVGAGI. The CDR3 is made up of 13 amino acids. DNA for the CDR3: TGTGCCAGCAGCTTCGCGGGGGGGGAAAAACTGTTTTTT. Translation gives CASSFAGGEKLFF.

The chain links TRBV12-3 or TRBV12-4 to TRBJ1-5; D is undetermined. V was pared by 6 bases and J by 9 bases, with 12 bases between. The CDR3 is made up of 12 amino acids. For the CDR3, the DNA is TGTGCCAGCAGCCTACACTGGGGGCCCCAGCATTTT. It translates to CASSLHWGPQHF.

The chain has TRBV3-1 and TRBJ2-6; unclear D gene. Germline CDR1 is LGHDT and CDR2 is YNNKEL (reference sequence). V lost 0 bases and J lost 0, with 6 bases in between. This CDR3 is 16 amino acids long. Here the CDR3 reads CASSQDTVSGANVLTF. CDR3 nucleotides: TGTGCCAGCAGCCAAGATACTGTCTCTGGGGCCAACGTCCTGACTTTC.

The CDR3 nucleotides read TGTGCCAGCAGTACGATGGACAGATTTGATGAAAAACTGTTTTTT. It yields the protein CASSTMDRFDEKLFF. The genes are TRBV6-2 or TRBV6-3 and TRBJ1-4, with TRBD1 as a possible D gene (6 bases). The CDR3 spans 15 residues. V lost 5 bases, J lost 6 bases, and 16 bases lay in between. Germline CDR1 and CDR2: MNHEY and SVGEGT.